The 30 T cell receptor beta chains below come from one sample, sequenced in a study of blood T cells in healthy people across ages. The authors ran a second PCR of 7 to 11 cycles using a sample-barcoded 5' primer and a J-beta primer mix. Each CDR3 protein gets one entry after TCRdb re-called the 5' RACE reads with MiXCR. This table holds 850,000 to 1,100,000 distinct CDR3 sequences, more than 30% found once. Material: blood. These receptors were obtained from a young man in good health.

Comment on this clonotype: Its ends do not fully match the called genes, so a read error is possible. V is TRBV24-1 and J is TRBJ2-3; D may match TRBD1 or TRBD2 (5 bases each). CDR3 length: 16 residues. Per germline, CDR1 KGHDR and CDR2 SFDVKD. CDR3 sequence (DNA): TGTGCCACCAGTGATCGCAGGGAGTTTGGCACAGATACGCGGTATTTT. Protein sequence: CATSDRREFGTDTRYF.

The sample holds a few counts of this clonotype. The chain joins TRBV20-1 to TRBJ1-5; 10 nucleotides match TRBD1. Germline trimming cut 6 bases from V and 5 bases from J; bases unmatched to any gene: 10. Per germline, CDR1 DFQATT and CDR2 SNEGSKA (reference sequence). This CDR3 comprises 15 residues. For the CDR3, the DNA is TGCAGTGCCCGAGGGACAGGGGAAGGCGATCAGCCCCAGCATTTT. Translation gives CSARGTGEGDQPQHF.

The rearrangement joins TRBV20-1 to TRBJ1-2; D remains unclear. The V gene's germline CDR1 is DFQATT and CDR2 SNEGSKA (reference sequence). The V and J ends lost 0 bases and 0 bases respectively, with 11 bases between them. This CDR3 is built from 15 residues. CDR3 nucleotides: TGCAGTGCTAGAGATTCTCGCCGGGCTAACTATGGCTACACCTTC. Protein: CSARDSRRANYGYTF.

The chain uses TRBV20-1 and TRBJ1-5, with D perhaps matching TRBD1 (6 bases). V was cut by 4 bases and J by 10 bases, with 17 bases left in between. Germline loops: CDR1 DFQATT, CDR2 SNEGSKA (reference sequence). There are 13 residues in the CDR3. CDR3 nucleotide sequence: TGCAGTGCTATCTCCCCGGGGGGCGCCCCCCAGCATTTT. Protein product: CSAISPGGAPQHF.

This clonotype turned up a few times. The chain links TRBV19 to TRBJ2-2; 10 bases align to TRBD2. The germline CDR1 and CDR2 sequences are LNHDA and SQIVND (reference sequence). V lost 3 bases to trimming and J lost 6 bases; unmatched junction nucleotides: 4. The CDR3 extends over 15 amino acids. For the CDR3, the DNA is TGTGCCAGTAGTATGAGACTAGCGGGTTCCGGGGAGCTGTTTTTT. Translated: CASSMRLAGSGELFF. The full variable domain, with the rest looked up from reference TRBV19 and TRBJ2-2, is DGGITQSPKYLFRKEGQNVTLSCEQNLNHDAMYWYRQDPGQGLRLIYYSQIVNDFQKGDIAEGYSVSREKKESFPLTVTSAQKNPTAFYLCASSMRLAGSGELFFGEGSRLTVL.

This clonotype appeared a few times. The chain has TRBV7-9 and TRBJ1-4; D call uncertain. From germline, CDR1 is SEHNR and CDR2 FQNEAQ (reference sequence). The CDR3 spans 13 residues. Trimming took 4 bases from V and 2 from J, leaving 5 bases between them. The CDR3 region has the DNA TGTGCCAGCAGCTGGCGTACTAATGAAAAACTGTTTTTT. Amino acids: CASSWRTNEKLFF.

This clonotype was seen only a few times. The rearrangement uses TRBV7-2 and TRBJ1-5; D may be TRBD1 (5 bases). Germline CDR1 is SGHTA and CDR2 is FQGNSA. Trimming cost V 1 base and J 6 bases, with 10 bases left between them. The CDR3 spans 14 residues. CDR3 DNA: TGTGCCAGCAGCTTAGTGGAGGGGTTTCAGCCCCAGCATTTT. Its protein product is CASSLVEGFQPQHF.

This clonotype was recorded a few times. The genes are TRBV20-1 and TRBJ1-5, with TRBD1 identical over 7 bases. This CDR3 region has 14 residues. V was pared by 2 bases and J by 5 bases, with 6 bases of the junction left unmatched. CDR1 DFQATT and CDR2 SNEGSKA come from the germline V gene (reference sequence). The CDR3 sequence: CSARKGQVHQPQHF. In nucleotides, the CDR3 is TGCAGTGCTAGAAAAGGACAGGTCCATCAGCCCCAGCATTTT.

This clonotype appeared a few times. This rearrangement joins TRBV27 to TRBJ2-4; a weak D match, TRBD2 (6 bases). Germline V gene lookup returns CDR1 MNHEY and CDR2 SMNVEV (reference sequence). The CDR3 consists of 15 residues. V was trimmed by 3 bases and J by 6 bases, leaving 15 bases between them. CDR3 nucleotides: TGTGCCAGCAGTTTCGGGCCATCGCGGGGAAACATTCAGTACTTC. Translation: CASSFGPSRGNIQYF.

The chain employs TRBV20-1 and TRBJ1-4; 7 bases align to TRBD1. J was trimmed by 5 bases and V by 2 bases; bases with no gene match: 2. Germline assignment: CDR1 DFQATT and CDR2 SNEGSKA (reference sequence). The CDR3 has 13 residues. The CDR3 is CSARKDRNEKLFF. The CDR3 nucleotides are TGCAGTGCTAGAAAGGACAGGAATGAAAAACTGTTTTTT.

The chain has TRBV28 and TRBJ2-3, with D unclear. Trimming shortened V by 4 bases and J by 5 bases, and 16 bases separated the two germline ends. The germline CDR1 and CDR2 sequences are MDHEN and SYDVKM. CDR3 length: 15 residues. In DNA form, the CDR3 reads TGTGCCAGCAGTTCTTGGACCGACCGTGGAGATACGCAGTATTTT. Encoded protein: CASSSWTDRGDTQYF. Full variable domain (missing parts from reference TRBV28 and TRBJ2-3): DVKVTQSSRYLVKRTGEKVFLECVQDMDHENMFWYRQDPGLGLRLIYFSYDVKMKEKGDIPEGYSVSREKKERFSLILESASTNQTSMYLCASSSWTDRGDTQYFGPGTRLTVL.

As DNA, the CDR3 is TGCGCCAGCAGCCCGGGATTGAACCTGTGGAAAGAGACCCAGTACTTC. It translates to CASSPGLNLWKETQYF. The chain has TRBV4-1 and TRBJ2-5, with D perhaps matching TRBD2 (5 bases). Deletions cut 4 bases from V and 3 bases from J, with 18 bases between. The CDR3 extends over 16 amino acids. Looked up from germline, CDR1 is MGHRA and CDR2 is YSYEKL.

The V and J genes are TRBV29-1 and TRBJ2-2; the D call may be TRBD1 or TRBD2 (5 bases each). Trimming pared 3 bases from V and 6 bases from J, leaving 11 bases between. CDR3 length equals 13 residues. Germline loops: CDR1 SQVTM, CDR2 ANQGSEA. The CDR3 DNA sequence: TGCAGCGTTGAGGCAGGGACGGCCGGGGAGCTGTTTTTT. Its protein is CSVEAGTAGELFF.

This clonotype was seen repeatedly, ten times or more. The chain carries TRBV20-1 and TRBJ2-2; no clear D gene. The CDR3 contains 17 residues. Germline CDR1 is DFQATT and CDR2 is SNEGSKA (reference sequence). V dropped 0 bases and J dropped 2 bases, with 16 bases sitting between them. The DNA of the CDR3 is TGCAGTGCTAGAGATACGGTTTCGGGCAGCAACACCGGGGAGCTGTTTTTT. Translation: CSARDTVSGSNTGELFF.

The chain joins TRBV20-1 to TRBJ2-1; 13 bases are a match to TRBD2. Germline CDR1 reads DFQATT; CDR2 reads SNEGSKA (reference sequence). V lost 2 bases, J lost 10 bases, and 11 bases stayed unmatched. The CDR3 runs to 16 residues. The CDR3 protein is CSARTTSGGALSEQFF. The CDR3 nucleotides are TGCAGTGCTAGAACTACTAGCGGGGGGGCCTTATCAGAGCAGTTCTTC.

The genes are TRBV12-3 or TRBV12-4 and TRBJ2-1; D gene uncertain. The CDR3 totals 14 residues. Trimming left V 2 bases short and J 9 bases short, with 14 bases between. Here the CDR3 reads CASSLNSERGEQFF. In DNA, the CDR3 is TGTGCCAGCAGTTTAAATTCGGAACGCGGTGAGCAGTTCTTC.

The chain couples TRBV20-1 to TRBJ2-4; D might be TRBD2 (6 bases). The CDR3 totals 14 residues. Germline V gene sequence: CDR1 DFQATT, CDR2 SNEGSKA (reference sequence). Trimming removed 0 bases at V and 7 bases at J, with 13 bases between. The CDR3 nucleotides are TGCAGTGCTAGAGAAGGGACTGGCGTTAACATTCAGTACTTC. It translates to CSAREGTGVNIQYF.

This clonotype was seen a few times. This chain connects TRBV10-3 to TRBJ1-2; 12 nucleotides align to TRBD1. Germline CDR1 and CDR2: ENHRY and SYGVKD. The CDR3 spans 14 residues. The ends lost 6 bases at V and 4 bases at J; junction bases unmatched: 3. CDR3 bases: TGTGCCATCAGGGGGACAGGGGGCACCTATGGCTACACCTTC. Translated: CAIRGTGGTYGYTF.

This clonotype has at least ten counts. A read error may account for a junction end that differs from germline. The rearrangement joins TRBV20-1 to TRBJ1-6; D is unresolved. Germline V lookup: CDR1 DFQATT, CDR2 SNEGSKA (reference sequence). CDR3 size: 15 residues. CDR3 sequence reads: CSARDVGSGNSPLHF. The CDR3 bases are TGCAGTGCCAGAGACGTCGGGTCAGGAAATTCACCCCTCCACTTT.

CDR3 in DNA: TGTGCCAGCAGTTTAGTGATTGAATCCAACACAGATACGCAGTATTTT. This encodes CASSLVIESNTDTQYF. J is TRBJ2-3 and V is TRBV12-3 or TRBV12-4; D uncertain. The CDR3 has 16 amino acids. Trimming took 1 base from V and 2 from J, leaving 13 bases between them.

This chain connects TRBV14 to TRBJ1-2; D unclear. Looked up from germline, CDR1 is SGHDN and CDR2 is FVKESK. The CDR3 runs 13 residues. Trimming took off 4 bases at V and 8 bases at J, with 14 bases between the two ends. The CDR3 DNA reads as TGTGCCAGCAGCCCATCCCCCAAATGGGGCTACACCTTC. Its protein product is CASSPSPKWGYTF. The whole variable domain, filled in from reference TRBV14 and TRBJ1-2, reads EAGVTQFPSHSVIEKGQTVTLRCDPISGHDNLYWYRRVMGKEIKFLLHFVKESKQDESGMPNNRFLAERTGGTYSTLKVQPAELEDSGVYFCASSPSPKWGYTFGSGTRLTVV.

This chain connects TRBV28 to TRBJ1-5, with D unclear. CDR1 and CDR2 from the germline V gene are MDHEN and SYDVKM. CDR3 size: 14 residues. V shed 3 bases and J shed 0 bases, with 6 bases lying between them. In nucleotides, the CDR3 is TGTGCCAGCAGTTTTAGCCCTAGCAATCAGCCCCAGCATTTT. Its translation: CASSFSPSNQPQHF.

The chain carries TRBV7-3 and TRBJ2-7; 10 nucleotides align to TRBD2. V lost 5 bases, J lost 3 bases, and 4 bases stayed unmatched. The CDR3 contains 14 residues. Germline CDR1 SGHTA, CDR2 FQGTGA. This CDR3 reads CASSPGTSVYEQYF. In DNA form, the CDR3 reads TGTGCCAGCAGCCCCGGGACTAGCGTCTACGAGCAGTACTTC. The full variable domain, rest sourced from reference TRBV7-3 and TRBJ2-7, is GAGVSQTPSNKVTEKGKYVELRCDPISGHTALYWYRQSLGQGPEFLIYFQGTGAADDSGLPNDRFFAVRPEGSVSTLKIQRTERGDSAVYLCASSPGTSVYEQYFGPGTRLTVT.

This clonotype was observed at least ten times. This sequence joins TRBV20-1 and TRBJ2-3; TRBD2 is a possible D gene (5 bases). The CDR3 contains 15 residues. The germline gives CDR1 DFQATT, CDR2 SNEGSKA (reference sequence). The germline V and J ends were trimmed by 2 bases and 7 bases, with 19 bases remaining between them. CDR3: CSARRAPGSGNTQYF. The CDR3 DNA sequence: TGCAGTGCTAGAAGAGCCCCGGGGTCGGGGAATACGCAGTATTTT.

This clonotype was seen more than once but under ten times. The chain has TRBV6-2 or TRBV6-3 and TRBJ1-1, with D unresolved. With 10 bases removed from V and 7 bases from J, the gap between germline ends came to 19 bases. Germline V CDR1 and CDR2: MNHEY, SVGEGT. The CDR3 is 13 residues long. The CDR3 loop reads CATTTRQRHEAFF. CDR3 coding DNA: TGTGCCACCACCACGAGGCAGCGTCATGAAGCTTTCTTT.

For this clonotype: This sequence may be a read error, since a much larger clone differs from it by one base. This chain connects TRBV29-1 to TRBJ2-5, with TRBD1 as a possible D gene (5 bases). Germline CDR1 is SQVTM and CDR2 is ANQGSEA. This CDR3 is built from 12 residues. CDR3 sequence: CGARQTQETQYF. Here the CDR3 DNA reads TGCGGCGCCCGACAGACACAAGAGACCCAGTACTTC.

This chain connects TRBV20-1 to TRBJ2-3; tentative D call: TRBD1 (6 bases). Looked up from germline, CDR1 is DFQATT and CDR2 is SNEGSKA (reference sequence). The CDR3 length is 14 residues. Deletions cut 4 bases from V and 9 bases from J, with 20 bases between. Here the CDR3 DNA reads TGCAGTGCTACCCTGGCAGGGGCCACTGGGACGCAGTATTTT. It encodes CSATLAGATGTQYF.

The gene calls are TRBV20-1 and TRBJ2-7; D ambiguous. V lost 7 bases to trimming and J lost 5 bases, with 12 bases between them. The CDR3 consists of 11 residues. Germline V gene data show CDR1 as DFQATT and CDR2 as SNEGSKA (reference sequence). This chain's CDR3 is CSGFYSDEQYF. Here the CDR3 DNA reads TGCAGTGGGTTTTACAGCGACGAGCAGTACTTC.

CDR3 bases: TGTGCCTTATCCCGGACAGAGAGCTATGGCTACACCTTC. It codes for CALSRTESYGYTF. The chain links TRBV6-6 to TRBJ1-2; D may be TRBD1 (6 bases). The CDR3 has 13 residues. V lost 11 bases, J lost 4 bases, and 17 bases lay in between. The germline CDR1 and CDR2 sequences are MNHNY and SVGAGI (reference sequence).

In regard to this clonotype: The junction shows a germline mismatch at one end, possibly a read error. The chain links TRBV20-1 to TRBJ1-1; D remains ambiguous. This CDR3 comprises 14 residues. Germline-derived CDR1 and CDR2 are DFQATT and SNEGSKA (reference sequence). The CDR3 region is CSAWSGLANTEAFF. The CDR3 DNA reads TGCAGTGCGTGGAGCGGACTCGCGAACACTGAGGCTTTCTTT.